A selection of T cell receptor beta chains follows, all from one sample in a study of blood T cell repertoires in COVID-19. Only in-frame clones appear in the TCRdb table, and some are missing; sequencing was by immunoSEQ multiplex PCR. The profile shows about 200,000 clones, more than 70% of them singletons. Specimen: peripheral blood. The source of these receptors is a woman older than 75 with active or convalescent COVID-19. Each CDR3 is given with its conserved first and last residue. Fields, in order: CDR3 DNA, CDR3 protein, clone size, D gene, J gene, CDR3 length, V gene. The D gene is left open where the match is weak. Rows give clone size only sometimes, using once, few, many, or a class for an expanded clone.

CDR3 DNA: TGTGCCAGCAGGGATGTGGGGGCCGGCTCTGGAAACACCATATATTTT
CDR3 protein: CASRDVGAGSGNTIYF
clone size: once
D gene: NA
J gene: TRBJ1-3
CDR3 length: 16
V gene: TRBV3-1/TRBV3-2

CDR3 DNA: TGTGCCAGCAGTTACCTGACAGATACGCAGTATTTT
CDR3 protein: CASSYLTDTQYF
clone size: NA
D gene: NA
J gene: TRBJ2-3
CDR3 length: 12
V gene: TRBV6-2/TRBV6-3

CDR3 DNA: TGTGCCAGCGGACTAGCGGGCGGTGAGCAGTTCTTC
CDR3 protein: CASGLAGGEQFF
clone size: NA
D gene: TRBD2
J gene: TRBJ2-1
CDR3 length: 12
V gene: TRBV19

CDR3 DNA: TGTGCCACCGAGGCCGGGAACGAGCAGTACTTC
CDR3 protein: CATEAGNEQYF
clone size: many
D gene: NA
J gene: TRBJ2-7
CDR3 length: 11
V gene: TRBV7-9

CDR3 DNA: TGCGCCAGCAACACCGGGACTAGCGGGGGAGGGCACGGGGAGCTGTTTTTT
CDR3 protein: CASNTGTSGGGHGELFF
clone size: once
D gene: TRBD2
J gene: TRBJ2-2
CDR3 length: 17
V gene: TRBV4-3

CDR3 DNA: TGTGCCAGCAGCCCATACCAGGAAGGATCCTACGAGCAGTACTTC
CDR3 protein: CASSPYQEGSYEQYF
clone size: NA
D gene: NA
J gene: TRBJ2-7
CDR3 length: 15
V gene: TRBV28

CDR3 DNA: TGTGCCAGCAGTTTGGGCAGGGGGCGAACTACGGCTGGAAACACCATATATTTT
CDR3 protein: CASSLGRGRTTAGNTIYF
clone size: NA
D gene: TRBD1
J gene: TRBJ1-3
CDR3 length: 18
V gene: TRBV28

CDR3 DNA: TGTGCCAGCAGCTTAGTTGGGACAGGGGGCAATCAGCCCCAGCATTTT
CDR3 protein: CASSLVGTGGNQPQHF
clone size: NA
D gene: TRBD1
J gene: TRBJ1-5
CDR3 length: 16
V gene: TRBV7-2

CDR3 DNA: TGCAGTCCCTGGGCCGACAGTAAGCAGTTCTTC
CDR3 protein: CSPWADSKQFF
clone size: NA
D gene: NA
J gene: TRBJ2-1
CDR3 length: 11
V gene: TRBV20-1

CDR3 DNA: TGTGCCAGCAGCTGGAGGGACAGGCCATCCTACGAGCAGTACTTC
CDR3 protein: CASSWRDRPSYEQYF
clone size: NA
D gene: TRBD1
J gene: TRBJ2-7
CDR3 length: 15
V gene: TRBV5-6

CDR3 DNA: TGTGCCAGCACCATCATGACAGGGGTCCATGAGCAGTTCTTC
CDR3 protein: CASTIMTGVHEQFF
clone size: NA
D gene: TRBD1
J gene: TRBJ2-1
CDR3 length: 14
V gene: TRBV6-5

CDR3 DNA: TGTGCCAGTAGCCCCATGGCCGGGACAGGGGGTGGAAATGGCTACACCTTC
CDR3 protein: CASSPMAGTGGGNGYTF
clone size: NA
D gene: TRBD1
J gene: TRBJ1-2
CDR3 length: 17
V gene: TRBV19

CDR3 DNA: TGTGCCAGTGGACAGGGACTTTCAGGCACAGATACGCAGTATTTT
CDR3 protein: CASGQGLSGTDTQYF
clone size: once
D gene: TRBD1
J gene: TRBJ2-3
CDR3 length: 15
V gene: TRBV19

CDR3 DNA: TGTGCCAGCATCTACTTCGGGGACAGTCTGGACACTGAAGCTTTCTTT
CDR3 protein: CASIYFGDSLDTEAFF
clone size: NA
D gene: TRBD1
J gene: TRBJ1-1
CDR3 length: 16
V gene: TRBV6-4

CDR3 DNA: TGTGCCAGCAGCTCACCGAGCGGACTAGCGGGGTCCTACACAGATACGCAGTATTTT
CDR3 protein: CASSSPSGLAGSYTDTQYF
clone size: NA
D gene: TRBD2
J gene: TRBJ2-3
CDR3 length: 19
V gene: TRBV6-6

CDR3 DNA: TGCGCCAGCAGCTTGGGGAGGGGACAGGGTACCTACGAGCAGTACTTC
CDR3 protein: CASSLGRGQGTYEQYF
clone size: few
D gene: TRBD1
J gene: TRBJ2-7
CDR3 length: 16
V gene: TRBV5-1

CDR3 DNA: TGTGCCATCAGTGAGAGTGAAGGGGGTAGCTTCACCTTC
CDR3 protein: CAISESEGGSFTF
clone size: NA
D gene: NA
J gene: TRBJ1-2
CDR3 length: 13
V gene: TRBV10-3

CDR3 DNA: TGTGCCAGCAGCTTAATGGCAGGTCTGCAGCCCCAGCATTTT
CDR3 protein: CASSLMAGLQPQHF
clone size: NA
D gene: NA
J gene: TRBJ1-5
CDR3 length: 14
V gene: TRBV7-2

CDR3 DNA: TGCGCCAGCAGCCAAGATCACAGGGGGCGGTCCTACGAGCAGTACTTC
CDR3 protein: CASSQDHRGRSYEQYF
clone size: few
D gene: TRBD1
J gene: TRBJ2-7
CDR3 length: 16
V gene: TRBV4-3

CDR3 DNA: TGTGCCAGAAGCTTGGTATGGCTGACTGAAGCTTTCTTT
CDR3 protein: CARSLVWLTEAFF
clone size: once
D gene: NA
J gene: TRBJ1-1
CDR3 length: 13
V gene: TRBV5-3

CDR3 DNA: TGCGCCAGCAGCGGGCAGGGGGGCACAGATACGCAGTATTTT
CDR3 protein: CASSGQGGTDTQYF
clone size: NA
D gene: TRBD1
J gene: TRBJ2-3
CDR3 length: 14
V gene: TRBV5-1

CDR3 DNA: TGTGCCAGCAGCTTAGCTGGGACAGGGGGGCGGATAGCTAATGAAAAACTGTTTTTT
CDR3 protein: CASSLAGTGGRIANEKLFF
clone size: NA
D gene: TRBD1
J gene: TRBJ1-4
CDR3 length: 19
V gene: TRBV7-9

CDR3 DNA: TGTGCCAGCAGCCGCTTCCCAGGGGAAGGCGAGCAGTACTTC
CDR3 protein: CASSRFPGEGEQYF
clone size: NA
D gene: NA
J gene: TRBJ2-7
CDR3 length: 14
V gene: TRBV6-2/TRBV6-3

CDR3 DNA: TGTGCCAGCAGTTTGGACAGTCTAAATGAGCAGTTCTTC
CDR3 protein: CASSLDSLNEQFF
clone size: NA
D gene: NA
J gene: TRBJ2-1
CDR3 length: 13
V gene: TRBV12-3/TRBV12-4

CDR3 DNA: TGTGCCAGCAGCCCGGCGGGCAGCAATGAGCAGTTCTTC
CDR3 protein: CASSPAGSNEQFF
clone size: many
D gene: NA
J gene: TRBJ2-1
CDR3 length: 13
V gene: TRBV12-3/TRBV12-4

CDR3 DNA: TGTGCCAGCAGACAGGGACAGGTTACTCAGCCCCAGCATTTT
CDR3 protein: CASRQGQVTQPQHF
clone size: NA
D gene: TRBD1
J gene: TRBJ1-5
CDR3 length: 14
V gene: TRBV28

CDR3 DNA: TGTGCCAGCAGAAAAGACAGGGGGTATGAAAAACTGTTTTTT
CDR3 protein: CASRKDRGYEKLFF
clone size: NA
D gene: TRBD1
J gene: TRBJ1-4
CDR3 length: 14
V gene: TRBV2

CDR3 DNA: TGTGCCAGCAGCCCAGGACTAGCGGGTGTTGCACGGGATACGCAGTATTTT
CDR3 protein: CASSPGLAGVARDTQYF
clone size: NA
D gene: TRBD2
J gene: TRBJ2-3
CDR3 length: 17
V gene: TRBV7-2

CDR3 DNA: TGTGCCAGCAGTGAGTTGAGAAACTATGGCTACACCTTC
CDR3 protein: CASSELRNYGYTF
clone size: NA
D gene: NA
J gene: TRBJ1-2
CDR3 length: 13
V gene: TRBV2

CDR3 DNA: TGTGCCAGCAGTTACTCGGGACAGGGGAACTATGGCTACACCTTC
CDR3 protein: CASSYSGQGNYGYTF
clone size: NA
D gene: TRBD1
J gene: TRBJ1-2
CDR3 length: 15
V gene: TRBV6-6

CDR3 DNA: TGTGCCAGTAGTAAGGGCGGGGGTATTAGTGAAAAACTGTTTTTT
CDR3 protein: CASSKGGGISEKLFF
clone size: once
D gene: NA
J gene: TRBJ1-4
CDR3 length: 15
V gene: TRBV19

CDR3 DNA: TGTGCCAGCAGTTTAAAGGGGAACTATAATTCACCCCTCCACTTT
CDR3 protein: CASSLKGNYNSPLHF
clone size: NA
D gene: NA
J gene: TRBJ1-6
CDR3 length: 15
V gene: TRBV28

CDR3 DNA: TGTGCCAGCAGCCGTAGATGGACAGGGGGCGTTGAAAAACTGTTTTTT
CDR3 protein: CASSRRWTGGVEKLFF
clone size: few
D gene: TRBD1
J gene: TRBJ1-4
CDR3 length: 16
V gene: TRBV3-1/TRBV3-2

CDR3 DNA: TGTGCCAGCTCACCGGCGGGGGGAACAGATACGCAGTATTTT
CDR3 protein: CASSPAGGTDTQYF
clone size: NA
D gene: TRBD2
J gene: TRBJ2-3
CDR3 length: 14
V gene: TRBV18

CDR3 DNA: TGTGCCAGCTCACCGCGGGACCTCAAAGGGAATGAGCAGTTCTTC
CDR3 protein: CASSPRDLKGNEQFF
clone size: once
D gene: NA
J gene: TRBJ2-1
CDR3 length: 15
V gene: TRBV18

CDR3 DNA: TGTGCCAGCAGCGATCGGGACAGACAATTTCACTCTGGAAACACCATATATTTT
CDR3 protein: CASSDRDRQFHSGNTIYF
clone size: NA
D gene: TRBD1
J gene: TRBJ1-3
CDR3 length: 18
V gene: TRBV7-9

CDR3 DNA: TGTGCCAGCTCCGCCCGCGAAAATAGTATGGAAGCTTTCTTT
CDR3 protein: CASSARENSMEAFF
clone size: few
D gene: NA
J gene: TRBJ1-1
CDR3 length: 14
V gene: TRBV18

CDR3 DNA: TGTGCCAGCAGCTTACCGGCGGGCGCTTTCTACGAGCAGTACTTC
CDR3 protein: CASSLPAGAFYEQYF
clone size: NA
D gene: NA
J gene: TRBJ2-7
CDR3 length: 15
V gene: TRBV11-2

CDR3 DNA: TGCAGTGCTAGTCCCCTTCAGCGGGGCCTCACAGATACGCAGTATTTT
CDR3 protein: CSASPLQRGLTDTQYF
clone size: NA
D gene: TRBD2
J gene: TRBJ2-3
CDR3 length: 16
V gene: TRBV20-1

CDR3 DNA: TGTGCCACCAGCAGGAATAACAGGGTCGATAATGAAAAACTGTTTTTT
CDR3 protein: CATSRNNRVDNEKLFF
clone size: NA
D gene: NA
J gene: TRBJ1-4
CDR3 length: 16
V gene: TRBV15

CDR3 DNA: TGTGCCAGCAGCCAGAGCGAGTACTCCTATAATTCACCCCTCCACTTT
CDR3 protein: CASSQSEYSYNSPLHF
clone size: NA
D gene: NA
J gene: TRBJ1-6
CDR3 length: 16
V gene: TRBV4-2

CDR3 DNA: TGTGCCAGCAGCGTAGGTCGACTAGAACTGACGGGTGAGCAGTTCTTC
CDR3 protein: CASSVGRLELTGEQFF
clone size: NA
D gene: NA
J gene: TRBJ2-1
CDR3 length: 16
V gene: TRBV9

CDR3 DNA: TGTGCCAGCAGCCCCGGGACTAGGACTTTCACCGGGGAGCTGTTTTTT
CDR3 protein: CASSPGTRTFTGELFF
clone size: few
D gene: TRBD2
J gene: TRBJ2-2
CDR3 length: 16
V gene: TRBV7-8